These 11 T cell receptor beta chains share one sample of origin, sequenced in a study of blood T cell repertoires in COVID-19. TCRdb's copy holds only in-frame clones and misses some; the assay was immunoSEQ multiplex PCR. The data hold fewer than 300,000 clones, with 70% to 90% observed a single time. Sequences were obtained from peripheral blood. These receptors were collected from a man aged 18 to 29 with active or convalescent COVID-19.

The V and J genes are TRBV10-1 and TRBJ2-3; 10 bases match TRBD2. CDR1 is WNHNN, CDR2 SYGVQD, per germline (reference sequence). Trimming took 10 bases from V and 2 from J; bases not matched to a gene: 30. The CDR3 has 22 residues. The DNA for the CDR3 is TGCGCCACTATACGCCATCATCGCACGAGTGGGTGTCTAGCGGGGGCCACAGATACGCAGTATTTT. Its protein product is CATIRHHRTSGCLAGATDTQYF.

This chain joins TRBV10-3 and TRBJ2-6; 8 bases line up with TRBD1. There are 16 residues in the CDR3. CDR1 ENHRY and CDR2 SYGVKD come from the germline V gene. J gave up 3 bases and V 6 bases, and 7 bases lay outside the gene matches. CDR3 region: CAIRQGVEVGANVLTF. The CDR3, as DNA: TGTGCCATCAGACAGGGGGTGGAAGTTGGGGCCAACGTCCTGACTTTC.

This clone was counted between two and nine times. This chain uses TRBV11-2 with TRBJ2-2; 8 nucleotides match TRBD1. CDR3 length: 14 amino acids. Germline V gives CDR1 SGHAT, CDR2 FQNNGV. The V segment lost 5 bases and the J segment 4 bases; nucleotides outside the gene matches: 3. CDR3: CASSLGQGTGELFF. In nucleotides, the CDR3 is TGTGCCAGCAGCCTAGGACAGGGCACCGGGGAGCTGTTTTTT.

This chain links TRBV29-1 with TRBJ2-7; 12 bases line up with TRBD1. CDR1 and CDR2 (germline): SQVTM, ANQGSEA. V was clipped by 4 bases and J by 4 bases; unmatched bases: 11. CDR3 length: 16 residues. The CDR3 DNA reads TGCAGCGTTGTCTGGGACAGGGGGCGCCCGGGGTACGAGCAGTACTTC. It codes for CSVVWDRGRPGYEQYF.

CDR3 in DNA: TGTGCCAGCAGCCAAGGACAGGGGACCCTCTACAATGAGCAGTTCTTC. Encoded protein: CASSQGQGTLYNEQFF. The chain employs TRBV3-1 (or the pseudogene TRBV3-2) and TRBJ2-1; TRBD1 agrees at 8 bases. J was trimmed by 3 bases and V by 1 base; bases with no gene match: 5. The germline CDR1 and CDR2 sequences are LGHDT and YNNKEL (reference sequence). The CDR3 extends over 16 amino acids.

This clone was counted a few times. Written as DNA, the CDR3 is TGTGCCATCAGTGAGCCAGGAGTAGGGCAGGGGGCCTATGGCTACACCTTC. This codes for CAISEPGVGQGAYGYTF. The chain uses TRBV10-3 and TRBJ1-2, with TRBD1 matching 8 bases. Germline CDR1 and CDR2: ENHRY and SYGVKD. V was clipped by 2 bases and J by 4 bases; unmatched bases: 12. The CDR3 has 17 residues.

The gene calls are TRBV4-1 and TRBJ2-7; TRBD1 agrees at 7 bases. CDR1 is MGHRA and CDR2 is YSYEKL in the germline V gene. The CDR3 runs 15 residues. J was trimmed by 0 bases and V by 1 base; bases with no gene match: 3. The CDR3 DNA reads as TGCGCCAGCAGCCAAGTCGGGGACAGCTCCTACGAGCAGTACTTC. Translating gives CASSQVGDSSYEQYF.

This rearrangement joins TRBV27 to TRBJ2-2, with 7 bases lining up with TRBD2. Germline CDR1 is MNHEY and CDR2 is SMNVEV (reference sequence). V lost 0 bases, J lost 6 bases, and 1 base stayed unmatched. The CDR3 is 14 residues long. Written as DNA, the CDR3 is TGTGCCAGCAGTTTATCGGGGGGGGCCGGGGAGCTGTTTTTT. Protein: CASSLSGGAGELFF.

The chain has TRBV2 and TRBJ2-1, with TRBD1 identical over 10 bases. In germline, CDR1 is SNHLY, CDR2 FYNNEI. V lost 8 bases and J lost 0; bases outside the gene matches: 1. CDR3 size: 14 residues. This chain's CDR3 is CASGDRGSYNEQFF. The CDR3 DNA reads as TGTGCCAGCGGGGACAGGGGCTCCTACAATGAGCAGTTCTTC.

The gene calls are TRBV23-1 and TRBJ2-7, with a tentative D call TRBD1 (6 bases). TRBV23-1 is an ORF, with its function uncertain. The CDR3 extends over 13 amino acids. V gave up 5 bases and J gave up 4 bases, with 12 bases separating them. The CDR3 here is CASSSTGAYEQYF. CDR3 DNA: TGCGCCAGCAGTTCGACAGGTGCATACGAGCAGTACTTC.

The chain employs TRBV19 and TRBJ1-6; D gene unclear. The CDR3 spans 17 residues. Germline V gene data show CDR1 as LNHDA and CDR2 as SQIVND (reference sequence). Between the trimmed V and J ends, which lost 5 bases and 0 bases, there was a span of 14 bases. CDR3 bases: TGTGCCAGTAGTCCGAGAGGAAGGAGCTCCTATAATTCACCCCTCCACTTT. Its protein is CASSPRGRSSYNSPLHF. The complete variable domain, with remaining parts taken from reference TRBV19 and TRBJ1-6, reads DGGITQSPKYLFRKEGQNVTLSCEQNLNHDAMYWYRQDPGQGLRLIYYSQIVNDFQKGDIAEGYSVSREKKESFPLTVTSAQKNPTAFYLCASSPRGRSSYNSPLHFGNGTRLTVT.